This TCR beta chain was identified in a study of sequential checkpoint blockade in melanoma. The V end was cut by 0 bases, the J end by 4 bases, with 14 bases between. This CDR3 has 15 amino acids. Germline V CDR1 and CDR2: SGDLS, YYNGEE. Indicated treatment: randomized to nivolumab then ipilimumab (arm A) or the reverse (arm B). Measured with immunoSEQ multiplex PCR; TCRdb has only the in-frame clones, and not every one. The data hold fewer than 15,000 clones, with almost 75% observed a single time. The clonotype was recovered from a human donor with melanoma. V and J are TRBV9 and TRBJ2-7; possible D gene TRBD2, 7 bases. This specimen was CD8+ T cells sorted from blood (inferred from file names), taken from a patient given nivolumab and ipilimumab in sequence. CDR3 nucleotide sequence: TGTGCCAGCAGCGTAGGGGGGGGGACATTATACGAGCAGTACTTC. It encodes CASSVGGGTLYEQYF.